A single TCR beta chain is shown here with its context. It was with a sample-barcoded 5' primer and a J-beta primer mix that a second PCR of roughly 7 to 12 cycles was run. From the 5' RACE reads, TCRdb called clonotypes with MiXCR, one entry per CDR3 protein. The sample lists some 880,000 distinct CDR3 sequences; about 37% were seen once. This sample was taken from a study of blood T cells in healthy people across ages. In germline, CDR1 is SGHRS, CDR2 YFSETQ. The CDR3 sequence is 18 residues long. Unmatched junction bases numbered 5, after V lost 2 bases and J lost 1 base. The sequencing sample was made of blood. V is TRBV5-1 and J is TRBJ2-2, with 13 bases aligning to TRBD2. The receptor's source is a man between 18 and 29 years old in good health. CDR3 in amino acids: CASSLRLAGGLNTGELFF. The CDR3 DNA reads as TGCGCCAGCAGCTTAAGACTAGCGGGGGGCCTGAACACCGGGGAGCTGTTTTTT.